The entry that follows covers one T cell receptor beta chain sequence. Its antigen is not identified. The data were obtained in a study of blood T cells in healthy people across ages. There were healthy Caucasian individuals from Russia, aged roughly 6 to 90, serving as donors. CDR1 is MNHEY, CDR2 SMNVEV, per germline (reference sequence). The CDR3 covers 14 residues. Primed by a sample-barcoded 5' primer and a J-beta primer mix, a second PCR proceeded for about 7 to 11 cycles. TCRdb reprocessed the 5' RACE reads with MiXCR, giving one entry per CDR3 protein. In the table there are hundreds of thousands of distinct CDR3 sequences, approximately 60% of which are singletons. Study-level points and caveats: Calculation of diversity from one million T cells yielded estimates considered to be underestimates. Donors of long life had a larger count of naive CD4+ cells and greater diversity than aged donors.

The chain couples TRBV27 to TRBJ2-4; D could derive from TRBD1 or TRBD2 (5 bases each). The last part of the DNA fits TRBJ2-5 better; the J call may be wrong. The TCR sequence derives from a middle-aged man in good health. The sequenced sample consisted of blood. CDR3 sequence (DNA): TGTGCCAGCAGTTTCGGGGCTCGGGGTGAGACCCAGTACTTC. Amino acid sequence: CASSFGARGETQYF.